A single sample gave rise to the 13 T cell receptor beta chains below, sequenced in a study of blood T cell repertoires in COVID-19. Sequencing was performed with immunoSEQ multiplex PCR; in TCRdb, only in-frame clones are kept and a portion is missing. The sample shows about 81,000 clones, approximately 90% of them seen only once. Specimen: peripheral blood. Source of these receptors: a man in his 70s with active or convalescent COVID-19.

In this sample, this clone turned up a few times. The CDR3 DNA sequence: TGTGCCAGCAGCGCAGGGGTCTCTTTTTCACCCCTCCACTTT. Protein product: CASSAGVSFSPLHF. The chain carries TRBV7-2 and TRBJ1-6; possible D gene TRBD1, 6 bases. Trimming took 5 bases from V and 9 from J, leaving 14 bases between them. The germline V gene has CDR1 SGHTA and CDR2 FQGNSA. The CDR3 covers 14 residues.

This clone was seen only once. The chain is built from TRBV9 and TRBJ1-3; TRBD1 agrees at 8 bases. Germline CDR1 SGDLS, CDR2 YYNGEE. CDR3 length equals 13 residues. V lost 7 bases, J lost 4 bases, and 4 bases stayed unmatched. CDR3 in amino acids: CASGRQGGNTIYF. CDR3 nucleotide sequence: TGTGCCAGCGGGCGACAGGGGGGAAACACCATATATTTT.

This rearrangement joins TRBV2 to TRBJ1-3; 10 bases are a match to TRBD1. With V trimmed by 5 bases and J by 4 bases, 5 bases remained unmatched. Germline V gives CDR1 SNHLY, CDR2 FYNNEI. The CDR3 extends over 15 amino acids. CDR3 amino acids: CASSPSGQGGNTIYF. The CDR3 DNA reads as TGTGCCAGCAGTCCCTCGGGACAGGGGGGAAACACCATATATTTT.

This chain links TRBV25-1 with TRBJ1-6; TRBD1 is a possible D gene (6 bases). Deletions cut 4 bases from V and 7 bases from J, with 14 bases between. This CDR3 is built from 15 residues. Germline CDR1 MGHDK, CDR2 SYGVNS. CDR3 nucleotides: TGTGCCAGCAGTGCCTCGGGGGGGGCGAATTCACCCCTCCACTTT. As protein: CASSASGGANSPLHF.

This sequence joins TRBV5-1 and TRBJ1-1; 7 bases match TRBD1. Germline CDR1 SGHRS, CDR2 YFSETQ. This CDR3 is built from 15 residues. With 1 base clipped from V and 2 bases from J, the junction kept 5 bases outside the gene matches. The CDR3 DNA follows: TGCGCCAGCAGCTTGAAGGGGGCGAGAAACACTGAAGCTTTCTTT. As protein: CASSLKGARNTEAFF.

The V gene is TRBV29-1, the J gene TRBJ1-2, with a tentative D call TRBD1 (6 bases). V lost 3 bases and J 4 bases, leaving 18 bases between the germline ends. The germline CDR1 and CDR2 sequences are SQVTM and ANQGSEA. This CDR3 spans 15 amino acids. In nucleotides, the CDR3 is TGCAGCGTTGAGGGCCTCCAGGGGTGGATCTATGGCTACACCTTC. Protein sequence: CSVEGLQGWIYGYTF.

V gene TRBV6-2 or TRBV6-3 combines with J gene TRBJ2-1, with D possibly matching TRBD1 (5 bases). The germline V gene encodes CDR1 MNHEY and CDR2 SVGEGT. There are 17 residues in the CDR3. The V end was cut by 4 bases, the J end by 7 bases, with 23 bases between. For the CDR3, the DNA is TGTGCCAGCAGTTCCCTCCTAACAGGTCCCCTGGGGAATGAGCAGTTCTTC. Translating it yields CASSSLLTGPLGNEQFF.

The chain recombines TRBV25-1 with TRBJ1-1; the match to TRBD1 covers 8 bases. CDR3 length: 15 residues. The junction had 7 bases not matched to a gene; V was cut back by 3 bases and J by 4 bases. CDR1 and CDR2 from the germline V gene are MGHDK and SYGVNS. The CDR3 DNA reads as TGTGCCAGCAGTGAGGGAGGACAGGGACCCACTGAAGCTTTCTTT. As protein: CASSEGGQGPTEAFF.

V and J are TRBV3-1 (or the pseudogene TRBV3-2) and TRBJ2-1, with D possibly being TRBD2 (6 bases). With 0 bases removed from V and 0 bases from J, the gap between germline ends came to 12 bases. CDR1 and CDR2 (germline): LGHDT, YNNKEL (reference sequence). The CDR3 totals 17 residues. The CDR3 nucleotides are TGTGCCAGCAGCCAAGATAGGGGACTCATCTCCTACAATGAGCAGTTCTTC. Its translation: CASSQDRGLISYNEQFF.

The chain combines TRBV19 with TRBJ1-1; weak D call: TRBD1 (6 bases). Germline CDR1 LNHDA, CDR2 SQIVND (reference sequence). V was cut by 5 bases and J by 1 base, with 11 bases left in between. The CDR3 loop spans 14 amino acids. The CDR3 sequence: CASSGQGWNTEAFF. CDR3 coding DNA: TGTGCCAGTAGTGGCCAGGGGTGGAACACTGAAGCTTTCTTT.

V gene TRBV2 combines with J gene TRBJ2-2; D may be TRBD2 (5 bases). The CDR3 is made up of 12 amino acids. From germline, CDR1 is SNHLY and CDR2 FYNNEI. Trimming removed 4 bases at V and 6 bases at J, with 6 bases between. CDR3 bases: TGTGCCAGCAGTGTTAGCGCCGGGGAGCTGTTTTTT. It encodes CASSVSAGELFF. Variable domain in full (rest from reference TRBV2 and TRBJ2-2): EPEVTQTPSHQVTQMGQEVILRCVPISNHLYFYWYRQILGQKVEFLVSFYNNEISEKSEIFDDQFSVERPDGSNFTLKIRSTKLEDSAMYFCASSVSAGELFFGEGSRLTVL.

This chain joins TRBV5-4 and TRBJ2-5; 12 bases align to TRBD2. CDR1 SGHNT and CDR2 YYREEE come from the germline V gene (reference sequence). The CDR3 loop spans 15 amino acids. The V and J ends lost 3 bases and 0 bases, in that order; junction bases with no gene match: 0. The CDR3 DNA sequence: TGTGCCAGCAGCTGGACTAGCGGGGACCAAGAGACCCAGTACTTC. It specifies CASSWTSGDQETQYF.

V is TRBV5-6 and J is TRBJ2-3; 14 bases line up with TRBD2. J lost 2 bases, V lost 1 base, and 3 bases had no gene match. CDR3 length equals 17 residues. From germline, CDR1 is SGHDT and CDR2 YYEEEE. The CDR3 region is CASSLWGLAGVTDTQYF. The DNA of the CDR3 is TGTGCCAGCAGCTTGTGGGGACTAGCGGGGGTCACAGATACGCAGTATTTT.